This T cell receptor (beta chain) is drawn from a study of CD8 T cells in Susac syndrome. cDNA came from around 0.54 to 1 ug RNA primed by random hexamers. Coverage of TCR beta CDR3 amplification by immunoSEQ multiplex PCR extended to 54 Vbeta and 13 Jbeta. TCRdb processed the immunoSEQ multiplex PCR reads anew with MiXCR; each CDR3 protein has one entry. The profile shows around 220,000 distinct CDR3 sequences, 80% to 95% of them singletons. The V end lost 7 bases, the J end lost 7 bases, and 10 bases lay between the germline ends. The CDR3 spans 11 residues. Germline V gene data show CDR1 as SQVTM and CDR2 as ANQGSEA.

This sequence was found in a human donor with multiple sclerosis. The sample taken for sequencing was CD8+ T cells from PBMCs. The chain employs TRBV29-1 and TRBJ2-2; no clear D. The CDR3 sequence is CSALVSGELFF. The DNA of the CDR3 is TGCAGCGCCCTTGTGAGCGGGGAGCTGTTTTTT.